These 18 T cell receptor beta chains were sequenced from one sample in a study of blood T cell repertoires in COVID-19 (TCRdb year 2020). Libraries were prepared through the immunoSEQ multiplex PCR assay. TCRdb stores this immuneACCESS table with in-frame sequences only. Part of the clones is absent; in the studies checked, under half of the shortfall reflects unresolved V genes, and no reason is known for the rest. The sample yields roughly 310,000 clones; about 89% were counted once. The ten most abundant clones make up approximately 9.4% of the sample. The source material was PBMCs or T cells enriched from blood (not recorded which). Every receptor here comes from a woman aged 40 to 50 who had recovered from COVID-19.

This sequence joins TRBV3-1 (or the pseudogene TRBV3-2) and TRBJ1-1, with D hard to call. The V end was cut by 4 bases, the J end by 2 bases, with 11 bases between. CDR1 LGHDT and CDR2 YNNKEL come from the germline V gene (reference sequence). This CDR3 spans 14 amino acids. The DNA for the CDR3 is TGTGCCAGCAGCCGAGACGGGTTTAACACTGAAGCTTTCTTT. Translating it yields CASSRDGFNTEAFF.

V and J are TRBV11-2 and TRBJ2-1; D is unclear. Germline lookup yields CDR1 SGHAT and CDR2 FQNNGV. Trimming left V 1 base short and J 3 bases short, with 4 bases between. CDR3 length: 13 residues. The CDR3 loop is CASSLGSYNEQFF. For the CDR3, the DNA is TGTGCCAGCAGCTTAGGGAGCTACAATGAGCAGTTCTTC.

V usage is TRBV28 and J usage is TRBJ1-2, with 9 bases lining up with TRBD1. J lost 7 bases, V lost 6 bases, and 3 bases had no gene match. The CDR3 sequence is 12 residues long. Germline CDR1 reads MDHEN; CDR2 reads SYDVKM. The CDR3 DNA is TGTGCCAGCAGGCGACAGGGGGGTGGCTACACCTTC. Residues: CASRRQGGGYTF.

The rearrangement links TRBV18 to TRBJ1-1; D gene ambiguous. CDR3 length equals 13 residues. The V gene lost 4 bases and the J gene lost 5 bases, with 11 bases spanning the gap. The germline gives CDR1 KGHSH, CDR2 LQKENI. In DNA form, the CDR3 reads TGTGCCAGCTCACGCGGGGAGGATACTGAAGCTTTCTTT. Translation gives CASSRGEDTEAFF.

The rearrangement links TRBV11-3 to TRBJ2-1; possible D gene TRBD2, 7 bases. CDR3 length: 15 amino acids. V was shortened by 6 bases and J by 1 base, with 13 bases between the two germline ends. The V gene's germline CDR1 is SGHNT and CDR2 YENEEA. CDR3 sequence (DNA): TGTGCCAGCAGTAGGAGGGGGGGTTCCTACAATGAGCAGTTCTTC. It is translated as CASSRRGGSYNEQFF.

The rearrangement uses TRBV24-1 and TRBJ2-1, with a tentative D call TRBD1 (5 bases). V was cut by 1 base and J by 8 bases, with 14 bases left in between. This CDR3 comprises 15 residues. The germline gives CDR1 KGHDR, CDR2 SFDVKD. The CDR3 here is CATSDFGFQGDEQFF. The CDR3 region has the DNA TGTGCCACCAGTGATTTCGGATTTCAGGGTGATGAGCAGTTCTTC.

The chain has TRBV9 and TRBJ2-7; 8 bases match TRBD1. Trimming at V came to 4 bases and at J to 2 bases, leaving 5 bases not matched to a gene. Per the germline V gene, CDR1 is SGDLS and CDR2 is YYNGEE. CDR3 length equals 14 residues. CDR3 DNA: TGTGCCAGCAGCACTGGACAGGGTCCCTACGAGCAGTACTTC. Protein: CASSTGQGPYEQYF.

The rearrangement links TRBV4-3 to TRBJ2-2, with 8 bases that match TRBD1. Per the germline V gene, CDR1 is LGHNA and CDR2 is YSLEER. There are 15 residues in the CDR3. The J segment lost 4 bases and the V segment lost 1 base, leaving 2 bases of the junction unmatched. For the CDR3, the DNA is TGCGCCAGCAGCCAAGGACAGGGGAGCACCGGGGAGCTGTTTTTT. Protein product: CASSQGQGSTGELFF.

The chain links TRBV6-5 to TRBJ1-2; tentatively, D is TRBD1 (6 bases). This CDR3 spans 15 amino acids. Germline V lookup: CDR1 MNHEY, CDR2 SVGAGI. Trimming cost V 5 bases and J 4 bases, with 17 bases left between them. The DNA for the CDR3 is TGTGCCAGCAGTAATCCTCAGACAGGACTCTATGGCTACACCTTC. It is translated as CASSNPQTGLYGYTF.

The CDR3 DNA follows: TGTGCCAGCAGCCCCACAGGGGGTGAAAAACTGTTTTTT. Protein sequence: CASSPTGGEKLFF. V gene TRBV7-9 combines with J gene TRBJ1-4; 8 positions match TRBD1. The CDR3 has 13 residues. With V trimmed by 5 bases and J by 7 bases, 3 bases remained unmatched. From germline, CDR1 is SEHNR and CDR2 FQNEAQ (reference sequence).

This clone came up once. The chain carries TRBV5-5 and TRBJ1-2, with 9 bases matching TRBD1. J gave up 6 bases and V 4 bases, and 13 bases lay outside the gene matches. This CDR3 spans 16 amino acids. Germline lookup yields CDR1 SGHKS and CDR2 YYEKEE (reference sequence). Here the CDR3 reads CASSRTGEVIPDGYTF. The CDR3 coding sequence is TGTGCCAGCAGCCGGACAGGGGAGGTAATTCCGGATGGCTACACCTTC.

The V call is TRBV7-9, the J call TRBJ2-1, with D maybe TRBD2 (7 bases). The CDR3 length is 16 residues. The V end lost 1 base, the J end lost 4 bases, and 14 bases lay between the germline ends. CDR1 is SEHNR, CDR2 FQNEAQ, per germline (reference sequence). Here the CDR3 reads CASSLEDGGLYNEQFF. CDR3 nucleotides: TGTGCCAGCAGCTTAGAGGACGGGGGGCTGTACAATGAGCAGTTCTTC.

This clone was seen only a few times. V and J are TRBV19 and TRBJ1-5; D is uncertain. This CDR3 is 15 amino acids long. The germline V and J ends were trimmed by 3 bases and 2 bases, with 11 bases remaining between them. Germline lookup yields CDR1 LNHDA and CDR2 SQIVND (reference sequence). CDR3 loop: CASSMGLSGNQPQHF. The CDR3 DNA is TGTGCCAGTAGTATGGGCCTGTCAGGCAATCAGCCCCAGCATTTT.

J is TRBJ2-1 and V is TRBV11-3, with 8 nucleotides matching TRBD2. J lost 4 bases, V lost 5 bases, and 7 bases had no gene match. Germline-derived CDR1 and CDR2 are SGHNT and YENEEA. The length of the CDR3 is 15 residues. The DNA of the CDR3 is TGTGCCAGCAGCCCGAGCGGGGGACCTTACAATGAGCAGTTCTTC. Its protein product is CASSPSGGPYNEQFF.

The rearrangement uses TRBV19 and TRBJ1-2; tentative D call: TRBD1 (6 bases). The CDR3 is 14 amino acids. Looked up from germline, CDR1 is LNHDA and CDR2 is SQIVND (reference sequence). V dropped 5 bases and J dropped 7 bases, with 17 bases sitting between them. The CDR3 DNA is TGTGCCAGTAGTTTTTCGACAGGTTCCTTTGGCTACACCTTC. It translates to CASSFSTGSFGYTF.

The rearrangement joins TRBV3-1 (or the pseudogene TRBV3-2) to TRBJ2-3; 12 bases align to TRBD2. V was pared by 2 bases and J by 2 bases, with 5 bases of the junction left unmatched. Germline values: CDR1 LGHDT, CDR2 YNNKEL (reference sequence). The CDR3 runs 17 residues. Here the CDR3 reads CASSQPGLAGPTDTQYF. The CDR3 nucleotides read TGTGCCAGCAGCCAACCTGGACTAGCGGGACCCACAGATACGCAGTATTTT.

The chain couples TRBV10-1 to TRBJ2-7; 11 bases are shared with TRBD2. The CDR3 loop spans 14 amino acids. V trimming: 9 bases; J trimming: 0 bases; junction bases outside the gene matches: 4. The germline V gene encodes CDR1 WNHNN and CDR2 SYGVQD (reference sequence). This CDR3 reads CARTSGDHSYEQYF. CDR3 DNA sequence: TGCGCCAGGACTAGCGGGGATCACTCCTACGAGCAGTACTTC.

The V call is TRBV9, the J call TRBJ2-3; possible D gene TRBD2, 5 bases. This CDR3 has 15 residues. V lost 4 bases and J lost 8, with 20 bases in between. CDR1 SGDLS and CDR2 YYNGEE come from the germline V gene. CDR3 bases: TGTGCCAGCAGCAGCTCTAGAGTCCCGGGGAGTACGCAGTATTTT. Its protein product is CASSSSRVPGSTQYF. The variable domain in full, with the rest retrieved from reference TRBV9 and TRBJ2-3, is DSGVTQTPKHLITATGQRVTLRCSPRSGDLSVYWYQQSLDQGLQFLIQYYNGEERAKGNILERFSAQQFPDLHSELNLSSLELGDSALYFCASSSSRVPGSTQYFGPGTRLTVL.